This TCR beta chain stems from a study of early T cells in non-severe SARS-CoV-2 infection. Study-wide context: Sequenced material consisted of bulk RNA (from unsorted whole blood), and chains were unpaired.

TCRdb reanalysed the 5' RACE reads using MiXCR and keeps one entry per CDR3 protein. The table has about 48,000 distinct CDR3 sequences, approximately 7.5% seen once. The sample holds many counts of this clonotype. The CDR3 runs 13 residues. The ends were cut back, 3 bases at V and 1 base at J, with 6 bases in the middle. The V gene is TRBV12-3 or TRBV12-4, the J gene TRBJ1-1, with D unclear. The clonotype originates from an adult who was a healthcare worker with PCR-confirmed SARS-CoV-2 infection or an uninfected control (not recorded which). The sample taken for sequencing was whole blood. The CDR3 spells CASSFGANTEAFF. Here the CDR3 DNA reads TGTGCCAGCAGTTTCGGCGCGAACACTGAAGCTTTCTTT.